One sample yielded the 20 T cell receptor beta chains listed below, sequenced in a study of CD8 T cells in ankylosing spondylitis. A single record per CDR3 protein comes from TCRdb applying MiXCR to the 5' RACE reads. Of hundreds of thousands of distinct CDR3 sequences listed, roughly 8.2% are singletons. The source material was blood, either unsorted or a sorted T cell fraction (not recorded which). The receptors derive from a female donor with ankylosing spondylitis or in good health (not recorded which).

This clonotype was seen repeatedly, ten times or more. This chain connects TRBV20-1 to TRBJ2-4; 12 nucleotides line up with TRBD2. The junction had 14 bases not matched to a gene; V was cut back by 6 bases and J by 14 bases. The V gene's germline CDR1 is DFQATT and CDR2 SNEGSKA (reference sequence). The CDR3 is 14 residues long. The CDR3 loop reads CSAVTGLAGTGEYF. The CDR3 DNA reads as TGCAGTGCAGTTACAGGACTAGCGGGAACAGGGGAGTACTTC.

In this sample, this clonotype turned up many times. The chain is built from TRBV20-1 and TRBJ2-4, with a tentative D call TRBD2 (6 bases). V shed 1 base and J shed 7 bases, with 23 bases lying between them. Looked up from germline, CDR1 is DFQATT and CDR2 is SNEGSKA (reference sequence). This CDR3 has 17 residues. The CDR3 region is CSARATPFGRGENIQYF. CDR3 nucleotide sequence: TGCAGTGCTAGAGCTACCCCCTTCGGGAGAGGGGAGAACATTCAGTACTTC.

This clonotype has a count of ten or more. The V call is TRBV5-5, the J call TRBJ1-4, with a tentative D call TRBD1 (6 bases). CDR3 length: 16 residues. Trimming took off 0 bases at V and 1 base at J, with 10 bases between the two ends. CDR1 and CDR2 from the germline V gene are SGHKS and YYEKEE (reference sequence). The CDR3 DNA follows: TGTGCCAGCAGCTTGGCCGGCAGGGGAACTAATGAAAAACTGTTTTTT. This sequence encodes CASSLAGRGTNEKLFF.

This clonotype was observed a few times. The chain links TRBV7-9 to TRBJ2-3; TRBD2 aligns across 8 bases. The CDR3 consists of 16 residues. Trimming cost V 5 bases and J 4 bases; bases outside gene matches: 11. Looked up from germline, CDR1 is SEHNR and CDR2 is FQNEAQ (reference sequence). CDR3 loop: CASSTQGGRPPDTQYF. The CDR3 DNA reads TGTGCCAGCAGCACCCAGGGCGGGAGGCCGCCAGATACGCAGTATTTT.

Turning to this clonotype: Given a much more abundant clone one base away, this may be a read error. The final CDR3 position lacks the conserved phenylalanine or tryptophan, pointing to a likely read error. This chain connects TRBV30 to TRBJ2-7; 14 nucleotides agree with TRBD2. The trim removed 4 bases at V and 4 bases at J, leaving 6 bases unmatched. Germline V CDR1 and CDR2: GTSNPN, SVGIG (reference sequence). The CDR3 runs to 15 residues. In DNA form, the CDR3 reads TGTGCCTGGAAGGGGACTAGCGGGAGTCAGTACGAGCAGTACCTC. Protein product: CAWKGTSGSQYEQYL.

This clonotype has at least ten counts. The CDR3 loop reads CASSRAREGVYGYTF. CDR3 sequence (DNA): TGTGCCAGCAGCCGAGCCCGGGAGGGGGTATATGGCTACACCTTC. The gene calls are TRBV7-9 and TRBJ1-2; possibly TRBD1 for D (6 bases). Trimming pared 5 bases from V and 5 bases from J, leaving 18 bases between. Germline V CDR1 and CDR2: SEHNR, FQNEAQ (reference sequence). The CDR3 is 15 amino acids.

This clonotype was seen ten or more times. The chain couples TRBV7-9 to TRBJ2-5, with 11 positions matching TRBD2. The germline CDR1 and CDR2 sequences are SEHNR and FQNEAQ (reference sequence). The junction had 9 bases not matched to a gene; V was cut back by 4 bases and J by 2 bases. The CDR3 has 17 residues. This CDR3 reads CASSSLGLAGEQETQYF. CDR3 bases: TGTGCCAGCAGCTCCCTCGGACTAGCGGGCGAACAAGAGACCCAGTACTTC.

There are many counts of this clonotype. The chain is built from TRBV5-1 and TRBJ2-7; D might be TRBD1 (6 bases). Trimming took off 2 bases at V and 3 bases at J, with 12 bases between the two ends. Germline-derived CDR1 and CDR2 are SGHRS and YFSETQ. CDR3 length: 14 amino acids. The CDR3 region has the DNA TGCGCCAGCAGCTTCGAACAGGGAAGCTACGAGCAGTACTTC. It codes for CASSFEQGSYEQYF.

This clonotype was seen repeatedly, ten times or more. The CDR3 spells CASSSGRGTPSNEQFF. The CDR3 nucleotides read TGCGCCAGCAGTTCAGGGAGGGGGACCCCATCCAATGAGCAGTTCTTC. The chain uses TRBV5-1 and TRBJ2-1, with a tentative D call TRBD2 (7 bases). With 5 bases removed from V and 6 bases from J, the gap between germline ends came to 21 bases. The CDR3 runs 16 residues. Germline CDR1 SGHRS, CDR2 YFSETQ.

This clonotype appeared many times. This chain connects TRBV6-2 or TRBV6-3 to TRBJ2-7, with D maybe TRBD2 (6 bases). Trimming took 2 bases from V and 2 from J, leaving 22 bases between them. CDR3 length: 18 amino acids. CDR1 and CDR2 (germline): MNHEY, SVGEGT. CDR3 residues: CASSYPSTGTPGAYEQYF. CDR3 coding DNA: TGTGCCAGCAGTTACCCGTCGACCGGGACCCCGGGGGCCTACGAGCAGTACTTC.

This clonotype was recorded many times. The chain links TRBV14 to TRBJ2-6; D remains unclear. This CDR3 has 13 residues. Trimming took off 4 bases at V and 5 bases at J, with 6 bases between the two ends. Per the germline V gene, CDR1 is SGHDN and CDR2 is FVKESK. CDR3: CASSLAWANVLTF. The CDR3, as DNA: TGTGCCAGCAGCCTAGCTTGGGCCAACGTCCTGACTTTC.

A note on this clonotype: Being one base from a much bigger clone, this may be a read error. This sequence joins TRBV5-8 and TRBJ2-1, with TRBD2 matching 9 bases. Germline V CDR1 and CDR2: SGHTS, YDEGEE. This CDR3 spans 16 amino acids. CDR3 sequence: CVSSFFSGSSYNEQFF. The CDR3 region has the DNA TGTGTCAGCAGCTTTTTTAGCGGGAGTTCCTACAATGAGCAGTTCTTC. The full variable domain, in which reference TRBV5-8 and TRBJ2-1 provide the parts outside the CDR3, is EAGVTQSPTHLIKTRGQQATLRCSPISGHTSVYWYQQALGLGLQFLLWYDEGEERNRGNFPPRFSGRQFPNYSSELNVNALELEDSALYLCVSSFFSGSSYNEQFFGPGTRLTVL.

This clonotype was recorded many times. V is TRBV30 and J is TRBJ2-5; possibly TRBD1 for D (5 bases). The CDR3 is 12 amino acids. CDR1 and CDR2 (germline): GTSNPN, SVGIG (reference sequence). V lost 0 bases, J lost 7 bases, and 9 bases lay in between. In DNA form, the CDR3 reads TGTGCCTGGAGTGTACAAGGGGCGACCCAGTACTTC. It specifies CAWSVQGATQYF.

This clonotype came up many times. The chain links TRBV4-3 to TRBJ1-1; D unresolved. Between the trimmed V and J ends, which lost 1 base and 1 base, there was a span of 16 bases. The germline V gene has CDR1 LGHNA and CDR2 YSLEER. There are 17 residues in the CDR3. This CDR3 is CASSQGRGLVGNTEAFF. Here the CDR3 DNA reads TGCGCCAGCAGCCAAGGCCGGGGTTTGGTTGGGAACACTGAAGCTTTCTTT.

This clonotype was picked up a small number of times. This chain joins TRBV7-2 and TRBJ2-7, with D unresolved. This CDR3 is built from 16 residues. V was trimmed by 4 bases and J by 2 bases, leaving 18 bases between them. Germline V gene data show CDR1 as SGHTA and CDR2 as FQGNSA. In DNA form, the CDR3 reads TGTGCCAGCAGCTCCTTCGGTACCAGGAGCCCCTACGAGCAGTACTTC. It yields the protein CASSSFGTRSPYEQYF.

This clonotype was observed a few times. V is TRBV2 and J is TRBJ2-3, with TRBD1 matching 9 bases. Germline CDR1 reads SNHLY; CDR2 reads FYNNEI. J was trimmed by 3 bases and V by 6 bases; bases with no gene match: 10. This CDR3 has 16 residues. The DNA for the CDR3 is TGTGCCAGCAGGCCCCGGGTGACAGGGGGGACAGATACGCAGTATTTT. It codes for CASRPRVTGGTDTQYF.

This clonotype was seen repeatedly, ten times or more. The rearrangement joins TRBV6-2 or TRBV6-3 to TRBJ2-2; 9 bases are shared with TRBD2. The CDR3 sequence is 16 residues long. With 2 bases clipped from V and 5 bases from J, the junction kept 6 bases outside the gene matches. CDR1 and CDR2 from the germline V gene are MNHEY and SVGEGT. This CDR3 is CASSYPGSGGTGELFF. CDR3 DNA sequence: TGTGCCAGCAGTTACCCCGGTAGCGGGGGTACCGGGGAGCTGTTTTTT.

This clonotype was seen repeatedly, ten times or more. The genes are TRBV18 and TRBJ2-5; 8 bases line up with TRBD1. The CDR3 contains 16 residues. Looked up from germline, CDR1 is KGHSH and CDR2 is LQKENI. Losses at the gene ends were 0 bases for V and 4 bases for J; bases not matched to a gene: 7. The CDR3 spells CASSPPLGQGLETQYF. In nucleotides, the CDR3 is TGTGCCAGCTCACCACCGCTCGGACAGGGCCTAGAGACCCAGTACTTC.

In the case of this clonotype: A much larger clone is a single base away; this may be a read error. The rearrangement links TRBV9 to TRBJ1-2, with a weak D call TRBD1 (6 bases). The CDR3 is 13 residues long. Germline V CDR1 and CDR2: SGDLS, YYNGEE. The CDR3: CVSSVGGGKDYTF. DNA of the CDR3: TGTGTCAGCAGCGTAGGGGGAGGGAAGGACTACACCTTC.

The sample holds many counts of this clonotype. The J gene is TRBJ2-1, the V gene TRBV10-2; a weak D match, TRBD1 (7 bases). The germline V gene encodes CDR1 WSHSY and CDR2 SAAADI. The CDR3 spans 16 residues. Trimming stripped 8 bases from V and 0 bases from J, with 17 bases between. The CDR3 loop reads CASYGQGGDSYNEQFF. The CDR3 DNA sequence: TGCGCCAGCTATGGCCAGGGGGGTGACTCCTACAATGAGCAGTTCTTC.